The 29 T cell receptor beta chains listed next were all sequenced from one sample in a study of blood T cell repertoires in COVID-19. The protocol was immunoSEQ multiplex PCR, while the TCRdb copy is restricted to in-frame clones and leaves out a portion. The data show about 250,000 clones, around nine tenths seen once. The sequencing input was peripheral blood. All receptors come from a woman aged 55-69 years who had recovered from COVID-19.

Here the CDR3 DNA reads TGCGCCAGCAGCTCAGAACCGGGACAGAGCGGCTACACCTTC. Residues: CASSSEPGQSGYTF. V and J are TRBV5-1 and TRBJ1-2, with 7 bases that match TRBD1. V shed 3 bases and J 8 bases; nucleotides not matched to a gene: 10. Germline CDR1 reads SGHRS; CDR2 reads YFSETQ. The CDR3 has 14 residues. The full variable domain, in which reference TRBV5-1 and TRBJ1-2 provide the parts outside the CDR3, is KAGVTQTPRYLIKTRGQQVTLSCSPISGHRSVSWYQQTPGQGLQFLFEYFSETQRNKGNFPGRFSGRQFSNSRSEMNVSTLELGDSALYLCASSSEPGQSGYTFGSGTRLTVV.

This chain joins TRBV4-3 and TRBJ1-4; TRBD1 might be the D (5 bases). Germline V CDR1 and CDR2: LGHNA, YSLEER. The germline V and J ends were trimmed by 0 bases and 5 bases, with 10 bases remaining between them. The CDR3 length is 15 residues. The CDR3 DNA follows: TGCGCCAGCAGCCAAGACAGGGTGGGCAATGAAAAACTGTTTTTT. Amino acids: CASSQDRVGNEKLFF.

The chain is built from TRBV11-1 and TRBJ1-1; no definite D call. Trimming stripped 5 bases from V and 1 base from J, with 8 bases between. The CDR3 contains 13 residues. Germline values: CDR1 SGHAT, CDR2 FQDESV (reference sequence). Written as DNA, the CDR3 is TGTGCCAGCAGCGCCCGGGAGAACACTGAAGCTTTCTTT. Amino acid sequence: CASSARENTEAFF.

This chain joins TRBV28 and TRBJ2-7; D possibly corresponds to TRBD1 (5 bases). V shed 10 bases and J shed 3 bases, with 16 bases lying between them. In germline, CDR1 is MDHEN, CDR2 SYDVKM. The CDR3 loop spans 13 amino acids. For the CDR3, the DNA is TGTGCCACTGTACAGGCGGCATACTACGAGCAGTACTTC. Protein: CATVQAAYYEQYF.

The chain is built from TRBV4-1 and TRBJ1-6, with TRBD1 matching 7 bases. The ends lost 0 bases at V and 6 bases at J; junction bases unmatched: 17. The CDR3 runs 20 residues. CDR1 and CDR2 from the germline V gene are MGHRA and YSYEKL. Written as DNA, the CDR3 is TGCGCCAGCAGCCAAGATCCCTTGAGAGGGGGCCCTAGGCTTAATTCACCCCTCCACTTT. Protein sequence: CASSQDPLRGGPRLNSPLHF.

V gene TRBV7-2 combines with J gene TRBJ2-2; 7 nucleotides match TRBD2. The CDR3 contains 15 residues. V lost 3 bases, J lost 5 bases, and 6 bases stayed unmatched. Germline assignment: CDR1 SGHTA and CDR2 FQGNSA. The CDR3 protein is CASSFLAVYTGELFF. The CDR3 nucleotides are TGTGCCAGCAGCTTCCTAGCGGTTTATACCGGGGAGCTGTTTTTT.

The chain couples TRBV3-1 (or the pseudogene TRBV3-2) to TRBJ2-1; weak D call: TRBD2 (6 bases). Germline V gene lookup returns CDR1 LGHDT and CDR2 YNNKEL (reference sequence). With 3 bases removed from V and 2 bases from J, the gap between germline ends came to 14 bases. CDR3 size: 16 residues. The DNA of the CDR3 is TGTGCCAGCAGCCACCTCTTGGCGGGGACCTACAATGAGCAGTTCTTC. Amino acid sequence: CASSHLLAGTYNEQFF.

This chain connects TRBV4-3 to TRBJ1-2, with 8 bases identical to TRBD1. This CDR3 has 13 amino acids. The V gene's germline CDR1 is LGHNA and CDR2 YSLEER. The junction had 4 bases not matched to a gene; V was cut back by 3 bases and J by 7 bases. CDR3 in DNA: TGCGCCAGCAGCCAGGACAGGGAGCGTGGCTACACCTTC. Translated: CASSQDRERGYTF.

This chain uses TRBV3-1 (or the pseudogene TRBV3-2) with TRBJ2-7, with D uncertain. V was clipped by 2 bases and J by 3 bases, with 5 bases between them. This CDR3 has 12 residues. Germline V gene data show CDR1 as LGHDT and CDR2 as YNNKEL (reference sequence). The CDR3 loop is CASSQFSYEQYF. In DNA form, the CDR3 reads TGTGCCAGCAGCCAATTTAGCTACGAGCAGTACTTC.

The V call is TRBV18, the J call TRBJ2-3, with D perhaps matching TRBD1 (5 bases). Trimming shortened V by 2 bases and J by 2 bases, and 5 bases separated the two germline ends. This CDR3 spans 13 amino acids. The germline CDR1 and CDR2 sequences are KGHSH and LQKENI. CDR3 DNA: TGTGCCAGCTCACCAGGGGCCACAGATACGCAGTATTTT. Its translation is CASSPGATDTQYF.

The chain joins TRBV6-6 to TRBJ1-1; D is uncertain. With 7 bases removed from V and 0 bases from J, the gap between germline ends came to 9 bases. The germline CDR1 and CDR2 sequences are MNHNY and SVGAGI (reference sequence). CDR3 length: 13 amino acids. CDR3 loop: CASMRAVNTEAFF. Written as DNA, the CDR3 is TGTGCCAGCATGAGGGCGGTGAACACTGAAGCTTTCTTT.

This rearrangement joins TRBV7-8 to TRBJ1-5, with 10 bases fitting TRBD1. CDR1 SGHVS and CDR2 FQNEAQ come from the germline V gene. The CDR3 consists of 18 residues. With 5 bases clipped from V and 0 bases from J, the junction kept 10 bases outside the gene matches. For the CDR3, the DNA is TGTGCCAGCAGCCGACTAATCGGGACAGGGGTTAGCAATCAGCCCCAGCATTTT. Protein: CASSRLIGTGVSNQPQHF.

CDR3 coding DNA: TGCGCCAGCAGCTTGCCCCTTCTAGCAGAGCTCACAGATACGCAGTATTTT. It is translated as CASSLPLLAELTDTQYF. This chain connects TRBV5-1 to TRBJ2-3, with a weak D call TRBD2 (5 bases). The V end lost 1 base, the J end lost 2 bases, and 17 bases lay between the germline ends. Germline assignment: CDR1 SGHRS and CDR2 YFSETQ. This CDR3 spans 17 amino acids.

This clone came up a few times. This sequence joins TRBV27 and TRBJ2-7; 12 nucleotides match TRBD1. The germline V gene encodes CDR1 MNHEY and CDR2 SMNVEV (reference sequence). The length of the CDR3 is 14 residues. The ends lost 5 bases at V and 3 bases at J; junction bases unmatched: 2. The CDR3 loop reads CASSGTGGGYEQYF. As DNA, the CDR3 is TGTGCCAGCAGTGGGACAGGGGGCGGCTACGAGCAGTACTTC.

This chain joins TRBV28 and TRBJ1-6; D remains unclear. Looked up from germline, CDR1 is MDHEN and CDR2 is SYDVKM. The germline V and J ends were trimmed by 4 bases and 8 bases, with 6 bases remaining between them. The CDR3 totals 12 residues. Written as DNA, the CDR3 is TGTGCCAGCAGTTCCGGGGATTCACCCCTCCACTTT. Translation gives CASSSGDSPLHF.

This clone was observed once. The chain uses TRBV6-5 and TRBJ1-2; 7 bases are a match to TRBD1. J lost 8 bases, V lost 0 bases, and 12 bases had no gene match. The germline gives CDR1 MNHEY, CDR2 SVGAGI. The CDR3 contains 16 residues. CDR3 residues: CASSYSLRGQLGGYTF. In DNA form, the CDR3 reads TGTGCCAGCAGTTACTCGTTAAGGGGGCAACTAGGGGGCTACACCTTC.

The V call is TRBV27, the J call TRBJ2-7; no definite D call. Germline CDR1 and CDR2: MNHEY and SMNVEV (reference sequence). There are 15 residues in the CDR3. Trimming pared 9 bases from V and 0 bases from J, leaving 18 bases between. The CDR3 is CASKPFGGSSYEQYF. In DNA form, the CDR3 reads TGTGCCAGTAAACCCTTTGGCGGAAGCTCCTACGAGCAGTACTTC.

This chain joins TRBV15 and TRBJ2-2; D is uncertain. The CDR3 consists of 15 residues. CDR1 and CDR2 (germline): LNHNV, YYDKDF (reference sequence). V lost 9 bases and J lost 0, with 14 bases in between. CDR3 coding DNA: TGTGCCACTTTCGACGGAGAGACGAACACCGGGGAGCTGTTTTTT. Translating gives CATFDGETNTGELFF.

This clone has a handful of counts. The J gene is TRBJ2-1, the V gene TRBV10-3; weak D call: TRBD2 (5 bases). The CDR3 is 13 amino acids. The germline V and J ends were trimmed by 9 bases and 9 bases, with 18 bases remaining between them. Germline loops: CDR1 ENHRY, CDR2 SYGVKD. This CDR3 is CAIDEGDSIEQFF. The CDR3 coding sequence is TGTGCCATTGACGAGGGTGACTCGATTGAGCAGTTCTTC.

The table lists this clone with a count of one. The CDR3 nucleotides read TGTGCCAGCAGTTACAGCGGACAGGCCCCCGAGCAGTACTTC. Translating it yields CASSYSGQAPEQYF. This chain joins TRBV6-6 and TRBJ2-7, with 7 bases identical to TRBD1. The CDR3 covers 14 residues. The J segment lost 6 bases and the V segment lost 2 bases, leaving 7 bases of the junction unmatched. CDR1 is MNHNY and CDR2 is SVGAGI in the germline V gene (reference sequence).

In DNA, the CDR3 is TGTGCCAGCAGCAACTCGTCCGGGGGGGTAAGACGGTTCGAGCAGTACTTC. Translation gives CASSNSSGGVRRFEQYF. V and J are TRBV21-1 and TRBJ2-7; the table's D call of TRBD2 was not tested on the DNA. TRBV21-1 is reported as a pseudogene. The CDR3 covers 17 residues.

This clone showed up just once. The V and J genes are TRBV3-1 (or the pseudogene TRBV3-2) and TRBJ1-2; D remains ambiguous. Germline CDR1 reads LGHDT; CDR2 reads YNNKEL (reference sequence). The CDR3 is made up of 14 amino acids. V lost 6 bases to trimming and J lost 0 bases, with 11 bases between them. CDR3 loop: CASRPGSSNYGYTF. For the CDR3, the DNA is TGTGCCAGCAGACCGGGGAGTTCTAACTATGGCTACACCTTC.

This clone is a singleton in its sample. The chain has TRBV9 and TRBJ1-2; 8 bases fit TRBD1. The junction had 9 bases not matched to a gene; V was cut back by 1 base and J by 7 bases. This CDR3 has 15 residues. The germline gives CDR1 SGDLS, CDR2 YYNGEE. In nucleotides, the CDR3 is TGTGCCAGCAGCGTATCTCCAGGGGGCTCGCGTGGCTACACCTTC. This codes for CASSVSPGGSRGYTF.

The V and J genes are TRBV11-2 and TRBJ2-7; TRBD1 matches at 8 bases. This CDR3 comprises 15 residues. After removal of 1 base from V and 2 bases from J, the junction contained 4 bases not matched to a gene. Germline lookup yields CDR1 SGHAT and CDR2 FQNNGV. The CDR3 DNA reads as TGTGCCAGCAGCTTAGCAGGGGGCCTGGCCTACGAGCAGTACTTC. Translating gives CASSLAGGLAYEQYF.

This chain uses TRBV2 with TRBJ2-3; the match to TRBD2 covers 9 bases. Per the germline V gene, CDR1 is SNHLY and CDR2 is FYNNEI. J was trimmed by 0 bases and V by 9 bases; bases with no gene match: 1. This CDR3 has 13 amino acids. The CDR3: CARTSGSTDTQYF. Here the CDR3 DNA reads TGTGCCAGGACTAGCGGAAGCACAGATACGCAGTATTTT.

The chain has TRBV19 and TRBJ2-5, with a tentative D call TRBD1 (6 bases). This CDR3 has 11 residues. The V end was cut by 6 bases, the J end by 5 bases, with 7 bases between. The germline V gene encodes CDR1 LNHDA and CDR2 SQIVND (reference sequence). The CDR3 protein is CASRTGETQYF. As DNA, the CDR3 is TGTGCCAGTAGGACAGGCGAGACCCAGTACTTC.

J is TRBJ2-4 and V is TRBV7-2; D possibly corresponds to TRBD1 (6 bases). The CDR3 covers 14 residues. Trimming took 4 bases from V and 2 from J, leaving 9 bases between them. Germline V gives CDR1 SGHTA, CDR2 FQGNSA. CDR3: CASSYRDTKNIQYF. The CDR3 DNA follows: TGTGCCAGCAGCTACCGGGACACCAAAAACATTCAGTACTTC.

This chain connects TRBV5-1 to TRBJ1-2; D gene ambiguous. In germline, CDR1 is SGHRS, CDR2 YFSETQ. The ends were cut back, 1 base at V and 4 bases at J, with 23 bases in the middle. The CDR3 is 18 amino acids. In nucleotides, the CDR3 is TGCGCCAGCAGCTTGAGTCCGCCCGATTTTACAGTACTCTATGGCTACACCTTC. Encoded protein: CASSLSPPDFTVLYGYTF.

The chain links TRBV6-5 to TRBJ2-2; the D is unclear. Trimming removed 0 bases from V and 11 bases from J, with 4 bases in between. The CDR3 has 11 amino acids. Germline V CDR1 and CDR2: MNHEY, SVGAGI. CDR3 region: CASSYSSELFF. CDR3 coding DNA: TGTGCCAGCAGTTACTCGAGCGAGCTGTTTTTT.